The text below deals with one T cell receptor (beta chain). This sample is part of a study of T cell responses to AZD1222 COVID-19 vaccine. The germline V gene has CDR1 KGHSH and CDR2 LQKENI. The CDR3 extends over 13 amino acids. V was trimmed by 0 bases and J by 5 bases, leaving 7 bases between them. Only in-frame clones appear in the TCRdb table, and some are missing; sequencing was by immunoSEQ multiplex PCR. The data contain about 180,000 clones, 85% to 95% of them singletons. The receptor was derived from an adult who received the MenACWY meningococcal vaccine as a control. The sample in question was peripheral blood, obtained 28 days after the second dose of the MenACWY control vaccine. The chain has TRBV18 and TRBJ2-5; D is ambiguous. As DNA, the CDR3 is TGTGCCAGCTCACCACCAGGATTTGAGACCCAGTACTTC. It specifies CASSPPGFETQYF.